The 25 T cell receptor beta chains in this list originate from one sample, sequenced in a study of control samples from healthy donors and cancer patients. Sequencing used immunoSEQ multiplex PCR; TCRdb keeps in-frame clones, though not all of them. The data contain under 100,000 clones, about 88% of them seen just once; the ten biggest clones take up about an eighth. Sequencing was carried out using blood. Receptor source: a woman in her sixties or seventies in good health.

The V and J genes are TRBV10-3 and TRBJ2-7; 15 bases match TRBD2. V lost 0 bases, J lost 5 bases, and 5 bases stayed unmatched. Germline V gene sequence: CDR1 ENHRY, CDR2 SYGVKD. CDR3 size: 17 residues. CDR3 protein: CAISESGLAGGPHEQYF. Here the CDR3 DNA reads TGTGCCATCAGTGAGTCTGGACTAGCGGGAGGGCCCCACGAGCAGTACTTC.

The CDR3 reads CASSPSRVSGSDNEQFF. DNA for the CDR3: TGTGCCAGCTCACCCTCCCGAGTATCAGGGTCCGACAATGAGCAGTTCTTC. This rearrangement joins TRBV18 to TRBJ2-1; possible D gene TRBD1, 5 bases. Germline V lookup: CDR1 KGHSH, CDR2 LQKENI. Trimming removed 3 bases from V and 5 bases from J, with 20 bases in between. The CDR3 is 17 amino acids.

The chain is built from TRBV5-1 and TRBJ2-5; a possible D gene is TRBD2 (6 bases). The CDR3 is made up of 13 amino acids. V shed 4 bases and J shed 0 bases, with 7 bases lying between them. CDR1 SGHRS and CDR2 YFSETQ come from the germline V gene. Written as DNA, the CDR3 is TGCGCCAGCAGCCCGGGGGACCAAGAGACCCAGTACTTC. This sequence encodes CASSPGDQETQYF.

This clone was seen a single time. J is TRBJ2-1 and V is TRBV11-2; possible D gene TRBD1, 6 bases. The V gene lost 5 bases and the J gene lost 10 bases, with 12 bases spanning the gap. Germline CDR1 SGHAT, CDR2 FQNNGV. This CDR3 region has 12 residues. CDR3 nucleotides: TGTGCCAGCAGCCCCCAGGGGCGGGAGCAGTTCTTC. Its protein is CASSPQGREQFF.

The chain couples TRBV7-2 to TRBJ2-5, with D tentatively TRBD1 (6 bases). Looked up from germline, CDR1 is SGHTA and CDR2 is FQGNSA. V lost 1 base to trimming and J lost 7 bases, with 10 bases between them. CDR3 length: 13 residues. This chain's CDR3 is CASSLGQVRTQYF. CDR3 nucleotides: TGTGCCAGCAGCTTAGGACAGGTTAGGACCCAGTACTTC.

This clone was counted only a few times. The CDR3 DNA reads as TGTGCCAGCTCTCCCGCGGGGCCTAACAGGGACGAGCAGTACTTC. It codes for CASSPAGPNRDEQYF. The chain is built from TRBV18 and TRBJ2-7; D possibly matches TRBD1 or TRBD2 (6 bases each). Germline values: CDR1 KGHSH, CDR2 LQKENI. V lost 6 bases and J lost 5, with 20 bases in between. CDR3 size: 15 residues.

V is TRBV13 and J is TRBJ2-1, with D possibly being TRBD1 or TRBD2 (6 bases each). This CDR3 spans 14 amino acids. Germline V CDR1 and CDR2: PRHDT, FYEKMQ (reference sequence). Trimming pared 5 bases from V and 5 bases from J, leaving 13 bases between. The CDR3 bases are TGTGCCAGCAGCCACCGGGGGCCTGACAATGAGCAGTTCTTC. Protein: CASSHRGPDNEQFF.

This chain connects TRBV7-2 to TRBJ2-5; 14 nucleotides align to TRBD2. The junction had 5 bases not matched to a gene; V was cut back by 5 bases and J by 6 bases. This CDR3 spans 15 amino acids. Germline V gene lookup returns CDR1 SGHTA and CDR2 FQGNSA. CDR3 loop: CASSQTSGGAKTQYF. DNA of the CDR3: TGTGCCAGCAGCCAGACTAGCGGGGGGGCAAAGACCCAGTACTTC.

V is TRBV7-2 and J is TRBJ1-5, with unresolved D. CDR3 length: 16 residues. CDR1 is SGHTA, CDR2 FQGNSA, per germline. The V end was cut by 1 base, the J end by 10 bases, with 20 bases between. CDR3 nucleotide sequence: TGTGCCAGCAGCTTAGAGGGAATAACCGTAAAGAAACCCCAGCATTTT. Translating it yields CASSLEGITVKKPQHF.

The V and J genes are TRBV24-1 and TRBJ2-5, with 9 bases matching TRBD2. In germline, CDR1 is KGHDR, CDR2 SFDVKD. The CDR3 consists of 18 residues. V trimming: 0 bases; J trimming: 4 bases; junction bases outside the gene matches: 11. CDR3 sequence reads: CATSDLSSAGGLSETQYF. For the CDR3, the DNA is TGTGCCACCAGTGATTTGAGTTCTGCGGGGGGGCTTTCAGAGACCCAGTACTTC.

The rearrangement uses TRBV30 and TRBJ1-3, with D maybe TRBD1 (6 bases). Looked up from germline, CDR1 is GTSNPN and CDR2 is SVGIG (reference sequence). CDR3 length equals 12 residues. V shed 7 bases and J shed 4 bases, with 11 bases lying between them. CDR3 sequence (DNA): TGTGCCTTACAGGGTTCAGGAAACACCATATATTTT. Translated: CALQGSGNTIYF. Supplemented by reference TRBV30 and TRBJ1-3, the full variable domain reads SQTIHQWPATLVQPVGSPLSLECTVEGTSNPNLYWYRQAAGRGLQLLFYSVGIGQISSEVPQNLSASRPQDRQFILSSKKLLLSDSGFYLCALQGSGNTIYFGEGSWLTVV.

V usage is TRBV19 and J usage is TRBJ2-2; 9 bases map to TRBD2. The V gene end was trimmed by 6 bases and the J gene end by 1 base; junction bases not matched to a gene: 3. CDR1 and CDR2 from the germline V gene are LNHDA and SQIVND (reference sequence). The CDR3 runs 15 residues. The CDR3 loop reads CASSPTSGNTGELFF. The CDR3 DNA sequence: TGTGCCAGTAGCCCGACTAGCGGGAACACCGGGGAGCTGTTTTTT.

This sequence joins TRBV5-6 and TRBJ2-7; D gene uncertain. Germline CDR1 reads SGHDT; CDR2 reads YYEEEE. Trimming stripped 3 bases from V and 2 bases from J, with 9 bases between. The CDR3 covers 13 residues. As DNA, the CDR3 is TGTGCCAGCAGCTGGTCCCTAGCCTACGAGCAGTACTTC. Translating gives CASSWSLAYEQYF.

This clone was observed once. This rearrangement joins TRBV12-3 or TRBV12-4 to TRBJ1-5; D gene unclear. Trimming shortened V by 7 bases and J by 2 bases, and 9 bases separated the two germline ends. The CDR3 runs 13 residues. The CDR3 region is CASTYNGNQPQHF. The CDR3 region has the DNA TGTGCCAGCACCTACAATGGCAATCAGCCCCAGCATTTT.

This sequence joins TRBV6-5 and TRBJ1-1, with D perhaps matching TRBD1 (5 bases). From germline, CDR1 is MNHEY and CDR2 SVGAGI. V gave up 6 bases and J gave up 2 bases, with 13 bases separating them. CDR3 size: 14 residues. The CDR3 coding sequence is TGTGCCAGCAGGGCCGGGACCGCTAACACTGAAGCTTTCTTT. Its translation is CASRAGTANTEAFF.

In regard to this clone: Distinct nucleotide sequences in the sample also encode this CDR3. This rearrangement joins TRBV27 to TRBJ1-5; 7 nucleotides agree with TRBD1. CDR1 is MNHEY and CDR2 is SMNVEV in the germline V gene (reference sequence). V shed 4 bases and J 0 bases; nucleotides not matched to a gene: 3. The CDR3 loop spans 15 amino acids. The DNA of the CDR3 is TGTGCCAGCAGTTCCGGGACAGATAGCAATCAGCCCCAGCATTTT. It is translated as CASSSGTDSNQPQHF.

The V call is TRBV2, the J call TRBJ2-2, with no clear D. The germline V gene encodes CDR1 SNHLY and CDR2 FYNNEI. CDR3 length: 13 residues. The ends were cut back, 6 bases at V and 3 bases at J, with 8 bases in the middle. The CDR3 DNA reads TGTGCCAGCAGGGGCAGGTACACCGGGGAGCTGTTTTTT. Residues: CASRGRYTGELFF.

The rearrangement joins TRBV25-1 to TRBJ1-2, with a tentative D call TRBD1 (5 bases). Trimming removed 3 bases from V and 4 bases from J, with 12 bases in between. Germline assignment: CDR1 MGHDK and CDR2 SYGVNS. This CDR3 is built from 14 residues. CDR3 DNA: TGTGCCAGCAGTGATAGGCAGGGCGTCTATGGCTACACCTTC. Amino acids: CASSDRQGVYGYTF.

This chain uses TRBV19 with TRBJ2-3; 8 bases are shared with TRBD1. The J segment lost 6 bases and the V segment lost 2 bases, leaving 1 base of the junction unmatched. The length of the CDR3 is 13 residues. Per germline, CDR1 LNHDA and CDR2 SQIVND (reference sequence). The chain's CDR3 is CASSIRQGDTQYF. DNA for the CDR3: TGTGCCAGTAGTATACGACAGGGGGATACGCAGTATTTT.

The chain combines TRBV30 with TRBJ1-1, with D hard to call. Trimming took off 7 bases at V and 8 bases at J, with 14 bases between the two ends. Germline CDR1 GTSNPN, CDR2 SVGIG (reference sequence). The CDR3 loop spans 11 amino acids. CDR3: CAFNGELEAFF. As DNA, the CDR3 is TGTGCCTTTAACGGGGAATTGGAAGCTTTCTTT.

V and J are TRBV30 and TRBJ2-7; 8 bases align to TRBD1. Trimming cost V 4 bases and J 2 bases; bases outside gene matches: 4. CDR3 size: 13 residues. Germline V lookup: CDR1 GTSNPN, CDR2 SVGIG (reference sequence). For the CDR3, the DNA is TGTGCCTGGACGGGGACAGGAACCTACGAGCAGTACTTC. It translates to CAWTGTGTYEQYF.

The rearrangement joins TRBV7-8 to TRBJ1-3; no firm D call. This CDR3 has 12 amino acids. Trimming removed 1 base at V and 15 bases at J, with 13 bases between. Germline V lookup: CDR1 SGHVS, CDR2 FQNEAQ. Here the CDR3 reads CASSLDRFPEYF. The CDR3 nucleotides are TGTGCCAGCAGCTTAGACCGATTTCCGGAATATTTT.

This sequence joins TRBV3-1 (or the pseudogene TRBV3-2) and TRBJ1-1, with TRBD1 as a possible D gene (5 bases). V was clipped by 5 bases and J by 4 bases, with 11 bases between them. This CDR3 comprises 13 residues. Germline V gene data show CDR1 as LGHDT and CDR2 as YNNKEL (reference sequence). In DNA, the CDR3 is TGTGCCAGCAGCTCCCCCGGGGGCACTGAAGCTTTCTTT. This codes for CASSSPGGTEAFF.

V is TRBV5-8 and J is TRBJ1-2; D gene ambiguous. Germline V gene data show CDR1 as SGHTS and CDR2 as YDEGEE. V lost 5 bases to trimming and J lost 6 bases, with 2 bases between them. The CDR3 loop spans 9 amino acids. The CDR3 DNA follows: TGTGCCAGCAGAGATGGCTACACCTTC. Amino acid sequence: CASRDGYTF.

The chain recombines TRBV20-1 with TRBJ1-2; D remains ambiguous. Trimming cost V 3 bases and J 0 bases, with 8 bases left between them. This CDR3 has 13 amino acids. The V gene's germline CDR1 is DFQATT and CDR2 SNEGSKA (reference sequence). CDR3 coding DNA: TGCAGTGCTAGTATGGGCCCTAACTATGGCTACACCTTC. Translation: CSASMGPNYGYTF.